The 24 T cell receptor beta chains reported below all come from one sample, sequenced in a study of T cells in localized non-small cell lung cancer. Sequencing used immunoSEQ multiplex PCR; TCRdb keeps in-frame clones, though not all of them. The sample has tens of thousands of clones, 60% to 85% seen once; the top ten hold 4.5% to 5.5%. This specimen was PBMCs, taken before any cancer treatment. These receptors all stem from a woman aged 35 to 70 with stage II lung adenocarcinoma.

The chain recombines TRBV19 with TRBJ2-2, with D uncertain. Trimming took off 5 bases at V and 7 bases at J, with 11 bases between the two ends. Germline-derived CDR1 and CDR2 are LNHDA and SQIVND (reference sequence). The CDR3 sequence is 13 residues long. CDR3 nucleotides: TGTGCCAGTAGTTTCCTACCGGTCGGGGAGCTGTTTTTT. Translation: CASSFLPVGELFF.

CDR3 amino acids: CASSDPGTDTQYF. In DNA form, the CDR3 reads TGTGCCAGCAGCGATCCCGGGACAGATACGCAGTATTTT. J is TRBJ2-3 and V is TRBV11-2, with D hard to call. V was clipped by 5 bases and J by 3 bases, with 9 bases between them. Per germline, CDR1 SGHAT and CDR2 FQNNGV. The length of the CDR3 is 13 residues. Based on the CDR3 plus reference TRBV11-2 and TRBJ2-3, the full variable domain is EAGVAQSPRYKIIEKRQSVAFWCNPISGHATLYWYQQILGQGPKLLIQFQNNGVVDDSQLPKDRFSAERLKGVDSTLKIQPAKLEDSAVYLCASSDPGTDTQYFGPGTRLTVL.

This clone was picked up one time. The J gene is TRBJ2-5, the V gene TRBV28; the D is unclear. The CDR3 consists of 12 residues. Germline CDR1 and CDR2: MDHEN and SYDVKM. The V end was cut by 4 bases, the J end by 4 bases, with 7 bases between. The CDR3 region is CASSSVVETQYF. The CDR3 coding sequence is TGTGCCAGCAGTTCAGTGGTAGAGACCCAGTACTTC.

In DNA, the CDR3 is TGCGCCAGCAGCCAAGGGGCGGGTTCGGGAGGCTACACCTTC. This encodes CASSQGAGSGGYTF. J is TRBJ1-2 and V is TRBV4-1; D gene unclear. The length of the CDR3 is 14 residues. In germline, CDR1 is MGHRA, CDR2 YSYEKL. Trimming left V 1 base short and J 8 bases short, with 14 bases between.

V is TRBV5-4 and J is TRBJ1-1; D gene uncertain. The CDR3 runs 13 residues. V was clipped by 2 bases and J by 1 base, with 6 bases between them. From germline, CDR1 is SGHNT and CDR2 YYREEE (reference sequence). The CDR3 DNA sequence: TGTGCCAGCAGCTTCCCAAGGAACACTGAAGCTTTCTTT. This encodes CASSFPRNTEAFF.

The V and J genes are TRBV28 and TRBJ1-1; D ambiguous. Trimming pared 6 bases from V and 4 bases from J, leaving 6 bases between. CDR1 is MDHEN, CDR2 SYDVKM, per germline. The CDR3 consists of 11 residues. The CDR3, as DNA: TGTGCCAGCAGAGGGTTCACTGAAGCTTTCTTT. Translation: CASRGFTEAFF.

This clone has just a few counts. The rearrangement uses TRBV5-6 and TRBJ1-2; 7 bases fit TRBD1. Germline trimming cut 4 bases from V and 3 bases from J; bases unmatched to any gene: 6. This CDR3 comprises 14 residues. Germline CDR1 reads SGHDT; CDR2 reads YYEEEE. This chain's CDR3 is CASSQGQLDYGYTF. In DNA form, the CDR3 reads TGTGCCAGCAGCCAGGGACAGCTCGACTATGGCTACACCTTC.

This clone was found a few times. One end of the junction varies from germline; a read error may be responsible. CDR3 region: CASSLGQGPGNTIYF. The CDR3 DNA reads TGTGCTAGCAGCCTGGGACAGGGCCCTGGAAACACCATATATTTT. The chain combines TRBV7-7 with TRBJ1-3; 9 nucleotides agree with TRBD1. CDR1 and CDR2 (germline): SSHAT, FNYEAQ (reference sequence). There are 15 residues in the CDR3.

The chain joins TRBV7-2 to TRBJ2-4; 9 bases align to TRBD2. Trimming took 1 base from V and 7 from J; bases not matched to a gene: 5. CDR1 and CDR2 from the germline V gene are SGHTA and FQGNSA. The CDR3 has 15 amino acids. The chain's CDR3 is CASSLVRGGFNIQYF. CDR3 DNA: TGTGCCAGCAGCTTAGTGCGGGGGGGATTCAACATTCAGTACTTC.

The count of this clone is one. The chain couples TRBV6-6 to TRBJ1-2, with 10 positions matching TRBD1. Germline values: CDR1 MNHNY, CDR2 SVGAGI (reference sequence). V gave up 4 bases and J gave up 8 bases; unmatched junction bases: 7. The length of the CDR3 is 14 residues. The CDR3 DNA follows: TGTGCCAGCAGTTTCGACAGGGGGCGAGAGGGCTACACCTTC. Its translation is CASSFDRGREGYTF.

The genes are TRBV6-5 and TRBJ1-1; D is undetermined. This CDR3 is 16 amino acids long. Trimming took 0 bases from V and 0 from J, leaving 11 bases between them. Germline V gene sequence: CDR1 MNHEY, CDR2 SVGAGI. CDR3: CASSYSRFMLNTEAFF. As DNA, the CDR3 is TGTGCCAGCAGTTACTCGAGGTTCATGCTGAACACTGAAGCTTTCTTT.

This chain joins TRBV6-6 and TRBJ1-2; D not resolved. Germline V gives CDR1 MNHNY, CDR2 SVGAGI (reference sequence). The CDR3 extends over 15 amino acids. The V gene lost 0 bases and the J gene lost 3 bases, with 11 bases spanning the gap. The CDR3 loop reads CASSYSPESHYGYTF. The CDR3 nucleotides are TGTGCCAGCAGTTACTCCCCGGAATCTCACTATGGCTACACCTTC.

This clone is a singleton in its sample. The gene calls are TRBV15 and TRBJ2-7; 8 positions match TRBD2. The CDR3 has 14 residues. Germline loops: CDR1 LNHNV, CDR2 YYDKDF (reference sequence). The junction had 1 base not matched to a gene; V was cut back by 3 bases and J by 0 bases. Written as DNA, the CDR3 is TGTGCCACCAGCAGGACTAGCGACTCCTACGAGCAGTACTTC. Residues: CATSRTSDSYEQYF.

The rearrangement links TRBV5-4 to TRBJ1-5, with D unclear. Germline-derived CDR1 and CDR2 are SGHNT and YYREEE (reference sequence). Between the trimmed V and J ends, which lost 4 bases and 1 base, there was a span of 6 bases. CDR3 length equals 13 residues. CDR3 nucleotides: TGTGCCAGCAGCCAGGACAGCAATCAGCCCCAGCATTTT. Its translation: CASSQDSNQPQHF. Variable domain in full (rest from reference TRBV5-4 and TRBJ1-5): ETGVTQSPTHLIKTRGQQVTLRCSSQSGHNTVSWYQQALGQGPQFIFQYYREEENGRGNFPPRFSGLQFPNYSSELNVNALELDDSALYLCASSQDSNQPQHFGDGTRLSIL.

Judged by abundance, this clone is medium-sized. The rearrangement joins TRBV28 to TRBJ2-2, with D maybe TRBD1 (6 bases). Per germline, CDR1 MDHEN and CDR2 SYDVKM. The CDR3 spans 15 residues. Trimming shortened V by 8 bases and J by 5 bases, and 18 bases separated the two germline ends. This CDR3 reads CASEVSYQGTGELFF. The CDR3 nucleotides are TGTGCCAGCGAGGTTTCGTACCAGGGGACCGGGGAGCTGTTTTTT.

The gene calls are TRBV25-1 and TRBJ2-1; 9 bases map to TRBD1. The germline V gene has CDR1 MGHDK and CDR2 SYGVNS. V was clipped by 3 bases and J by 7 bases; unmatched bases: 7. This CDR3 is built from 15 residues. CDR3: CASSDANRGRNEQFF. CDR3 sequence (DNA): TGTGCCAGCAGTGACGCTAACAGGGGGCGTAATGAGCAGTTCTTC.

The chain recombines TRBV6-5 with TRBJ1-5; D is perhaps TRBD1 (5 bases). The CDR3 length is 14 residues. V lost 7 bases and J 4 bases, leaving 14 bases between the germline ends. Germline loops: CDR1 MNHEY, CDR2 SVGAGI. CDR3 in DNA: TGTGCCAGCAAGGGTCTGGGGGAGAATCAGCCCCAGCATTTT. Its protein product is CASKGLGENQPQHF.

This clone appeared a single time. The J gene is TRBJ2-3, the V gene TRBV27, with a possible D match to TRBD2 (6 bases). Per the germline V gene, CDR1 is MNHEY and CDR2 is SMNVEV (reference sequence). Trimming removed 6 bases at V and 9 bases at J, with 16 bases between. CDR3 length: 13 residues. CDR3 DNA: TGTGCCAGCAGCTGGACGGGGGACGAAACGCAGTATTTT. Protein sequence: CASSWTGDETQYF.

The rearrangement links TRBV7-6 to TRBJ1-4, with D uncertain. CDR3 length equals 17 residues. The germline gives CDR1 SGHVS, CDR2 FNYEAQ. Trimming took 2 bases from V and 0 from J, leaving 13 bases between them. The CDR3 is CASSLLTPDATNEKLFF. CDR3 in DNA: TGTGCCAGCAGCTTATTAACTCCTGATGCAACTAATGAAAAACTGTTTTTT.

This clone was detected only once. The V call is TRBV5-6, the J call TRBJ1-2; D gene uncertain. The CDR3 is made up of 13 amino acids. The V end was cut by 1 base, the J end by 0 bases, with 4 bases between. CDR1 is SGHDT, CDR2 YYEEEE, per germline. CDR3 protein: CASSLHTNYGYTF. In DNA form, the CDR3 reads TGTGCCAGCAGCTTGCACACTAACTATGGCTACACCTTC.

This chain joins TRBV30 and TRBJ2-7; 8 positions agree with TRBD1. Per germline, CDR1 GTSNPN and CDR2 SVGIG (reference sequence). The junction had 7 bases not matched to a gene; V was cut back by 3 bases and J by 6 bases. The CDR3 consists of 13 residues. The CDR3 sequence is CAWSGRQGPEQYF. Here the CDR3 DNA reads TGTGCCTGGAGCGGTAGACAGGGGCCCGAGCAGTACTTC.

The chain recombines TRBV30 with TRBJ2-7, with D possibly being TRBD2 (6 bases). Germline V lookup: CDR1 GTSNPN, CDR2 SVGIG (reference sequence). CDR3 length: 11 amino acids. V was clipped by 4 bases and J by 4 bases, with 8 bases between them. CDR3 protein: CAWNGGYEQYF. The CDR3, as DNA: TGTGCCTGGAACGGGGGTTACGAGCAGTACTTC.

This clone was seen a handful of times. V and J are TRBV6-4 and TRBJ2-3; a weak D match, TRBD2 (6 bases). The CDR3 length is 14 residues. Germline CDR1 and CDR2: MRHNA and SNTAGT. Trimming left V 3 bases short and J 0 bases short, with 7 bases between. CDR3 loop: CASSERGSTDTQYF. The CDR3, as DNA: TGTGCCAGCAGTGAGCGGGGAAGCACAGATACGCAGTATTTT.

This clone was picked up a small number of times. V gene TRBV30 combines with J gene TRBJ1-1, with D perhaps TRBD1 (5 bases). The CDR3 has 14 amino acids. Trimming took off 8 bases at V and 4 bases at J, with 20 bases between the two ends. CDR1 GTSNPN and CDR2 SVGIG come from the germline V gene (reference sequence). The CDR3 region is CAHERGSQGTEAFF. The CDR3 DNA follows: TGTGCCCACGAGAGGGGAAGCCAGGGCACTGAAGCTTTCTTT.